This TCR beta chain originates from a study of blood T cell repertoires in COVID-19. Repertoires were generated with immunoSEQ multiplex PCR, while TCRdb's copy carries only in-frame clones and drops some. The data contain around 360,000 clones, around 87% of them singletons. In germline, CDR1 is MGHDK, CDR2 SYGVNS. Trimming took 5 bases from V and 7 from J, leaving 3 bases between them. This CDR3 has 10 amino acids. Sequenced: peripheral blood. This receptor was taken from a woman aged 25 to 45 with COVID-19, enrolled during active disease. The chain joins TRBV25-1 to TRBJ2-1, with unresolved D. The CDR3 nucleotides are TGTGCCAGCAGTCAAAATGAGCAGTTCTTC. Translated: CASSQNEQFF.